Below, 27 T cell receptor beta chains from the same sample are listed, as sequenced in a study of cytomegalovirus exposure and HLA in healthy donors. Clones were read by immunoSEQ multiplex PCR, and TCRdb kept only the in-frame ones, dropping some. The data hold about 190,000 clones, with around 84% observed a single time. Sequenced: PBMCs. These receptors originate from a man younger than 30 in good health and CMV-seropositive.

The chain employs TRBV5-1 and TRBJ2-5; 7 positions agree with TRBD1. CDR3 length equals 14 residues. CDR1 is SGHRS and CDR2 is YFSETQ in the germline V gene. V gave up 5 bases and J gave up 1 base; unmatched junction bases: 5. In DNA form, the CDR3 reads TGCGCCAGCAGTCACGGGACAGTCCAAGAGACCCAGTACTTC. This encodes CASSHGTVQETQYF.

This CDR3 reads CAYRLDRYEQFF. CDR3 sequence (DNA): TGTGCCTATCGACTAGATAGGTATGAGCAGTTCTTC. The chain has TRBV30 and TRBJ2-1; tentative D call: TRBD2 (6 bases). Trimming stripped 7 bases from V and 8 bases from J, with 15 bases between. This CDR3 contains 12 residues. Per germline, CDR1 GTSNPN and CDR2 SVGIG (reference sequence). Full variable domain (outside the CDR3, taken from reference TRBV30 and TRBJ2-1): SQTIHQWPATLVQPVGSPLSLECTVEGTSNPNLYWYRQAAGRGLQLLFYSVGIGQISSEVPQNLSASRPQDRQFILSSKKLLLSDSGFYLCAYRLDRYEQFFGPGTRLTVL.

CDR3 sequence: CASSGGGSYEQYF. CDR3 DNA sequence: TGTGCCAGCAGCGGCGGGGGTTCCTACGAGCAGTACTTC. The V call is TRBV9, the J call TRBJ2-7; 7 nucleotides match TRBD2. J gave up 1 base and V 3 bases, and 1 base lay outside the gene matches. There are 13 residues in the CDR3. Germline loops: CDR1 SGDLS, CDR2 YYNGEE. Looking up the rest from reference TRBV9 and TRBJ2-7 gives the full variable domain: DSGVTQTPKHLITATGQRVTLRCSPRSGDLSVYWYQQSLDQGLQFLIQYYNGEERAKGNILERFSAQQFPDLHSELNLSSLELGDSALYFCASSGGGSYEQYFGPGTRLTVT.

This sequence joins TRBV6-6 and TRBJ2-5, with a tentative D call TRBD1 (5 bases). Germline values: CDR1 MNHNY, CDR2 SVGAGI (reference sequence). V lost 7 bases and J lost 5, with 20 bases in between. This CDR3 is built from 15 residues. Here the CDR3 reads CASNEGQGLGETQYF. CDR3 bases: TGTGCCAGCAACGAAGGGCAGGGCCTAGGGGAGACCCAGTACTTC.

The V gene is TRBV28, the J gene TRBJ2-7; 8 bases match TRBD2. The germline CDR1 and CDR2 sequences are MDHEN and SYDVKM. There are 15 residues in the CDR3. J gave up 2 bases and V 7 bases, and 10 bases lay outside the gene matches. The CDR3 protein is CASIQRENKPYEQYF. DNA of the CDR3: TGTGCCAGCATCCAGCGGGAGAACAAACCCTACGAGCAGTACTTC.

The chain joins TRBV6-1 to TRBJ1-2; possible D gene TRBD1, 5 bases. The germline V and J ends were trimmed by 7 bases and 4 bases, with 13 bases remaining between them. The CDR3 totals 13 residues. The V gene's germline CDR1 is MNHNS and CDR2 SASEGT. For the CDR3, the DNA is TGTGCCAGCACCCAACGACAGAGCTATGGCTACACCTTC. It is translated as CASTQRQSYGYTF.

V usage is TRBV27 and J usage is TRBJ2-7, with D possibly matching TRBD2 (6 bases). The CDR3 runs to 13 residues. Germline-derived CDR1 and CDR2 are MNHEY and SMNVEV (reference sequence). V was shortened by 8 bases and J by 7 bases, with 18 bases between the two germline ends. The CDR3, as DNA: TGTGCCAGCCGCCCAGGGAGTGGGGGGGAGCAGTACTTC. This codes for CASRPGSGGEQYF.

The genes are TRBV28 and TRBJ2-4; D gene uncertain. With 2 bases removed from V and 0 bases from J, the gap between germline ends came to 8 bases. The germline CDR1 and CDR2 sequences are MDHEN and SYDVKM. This CDR3 is 15 amino acids long. Here the CDR3 reads CASSLVGSAKNIQYF. Here the CDR3 DNA reads TGTGCCAGCAGTTTAGTCGGGTCAGCCAAAAACATTCAGTACTTC.

This clone was seen just once. The chain couples TRBV5-4 to TRBJ2-7; D not resolved. Germline CDR1 is SGHNT and CDR2 is YYREEE (reference sequence). V lost 0 bases to trimming and J lost 2 bases, with 6 bases between them. The CDR3 totals 13 residues. CDR3 nucleotide sequence: TGTGCCAGCAGCTTGGCAGGTACCTACGAGCAGTACTTC. Its translation: CASSLAGTYEQYF.

This clone showed up just a few times. This chain links TRBV5-1 with TRBJ2-7; no reliable D call. This CDR3 is 13 amino acids long. V shed 9 bases and J shed 0 bases, with 13 bases lying between them. CDR1 is SGHRS, CDR2 YFSETQ, per germline. The CDR3 region is CATSPESSYEQYF. CDR3 nucleotide sequence: TGCGCCACCTCCCCGGAGAGCTCCTACGAGCAGTACTTC. The variable domain in full, completed from reference TRBV5-1 and TRBJ2-7, reads KAGVTQTPRYLIKTRGQQVTLSCSPISGHRSVSWYQQTPGQGLQFLFEYFSETQRNKGNFPGRFSGRQFSNSRSEMNVSTLELGDSALYLCATSPESSYEQYFGPGTRLTVT.

The rearrangement uses TRBV28 and TRBJ2-7; D is perhaps TRBD2 (5 bases). Per germline, CDR1 MDHEN and CDR2 SYDVKM. This CDR3 is 15 amino acids long. The V and J ends lost 4 bases and 2 bases respectively, with 15 bases between them. The CDR3 region is CASSSPNGVTYEQYF. Written as DNA, the CDR3 is TGTGCCAGCAGTTCTCCAAACGGGGTTACCTACGAGCAGTACTTC.

The rearrangement joins TRBV7-3 to TRBJ2-2; 9 bases are a match to TRBD2. CDR3 size: 15 residues. Trimming at V came to 4 bases and at J to 3 bases, leaving 3 bases not matched to a gene. Per the germline V gene, CDR1 is SGHTA and CDR2 is FQGTGA. CDR3 DNA sequence: TGTGCCAGCAGCTCTACTAGCGGGTACACCGGGGAGCTGTTTTTT. As protein: CASSSTSGYTGELFF.

Turning to this clone: Other nucleotide sequences in the sample specify the same CDR3. This rearrangement joins TRBV27 to TRBJ1-2, with TRBD1 matching 7 bases. The CDR3 has 12 residues. CDR1 is MNHEY and CDR2 is SMNVEV in the germline V gene (reference sequence). Losses at the gene ends were 0 bases for V and 8 bases for J; bases not matched to a gene: 0. The CDR3 region is CASSLSGGGYTF. CDR3 in DNA: TGTGCCAGCAGTTTATCAGGGGGCGGCTACACCTTC.

V is TRBV29-1 and J is TRBJ1-1, with TRBD1 matching over 7 bases. Looked up from germline, CDR1 is SQVTM and CDR2 is ANQGSEA. The V segment lost 1 base and the J segment 1 base; nucleotides outside the gene matches: 3. The length of the CDR3 is 14 residues. CDR3 loop: CSVEVSGGNTEAFF. The CDR3 coding sequence is TGCAGCGTTGAAGTATCAGGGGGGAACACTGAAGCTTTCTTT.

For the CDR3, the DNA is TGCGCCAGCAGCTTGGTTGGTGTCGGAGACAATGAGCAGTTCTTC. Translation gives CASSLVGVGDNEQFF. The chain has TRBV5-1 and TRBJ2-1; D is ambiguous. The germline V gene encodes CDR1 SGHRS and CDR2 YFSETQ. Trimming removed 0 bases from V and 5 bases from J, with 12 bases in between. This CDR3 contains 15 residues. The full variable domain, rest sourced from reference TRBV5-1 and TRBJ2-1, is KAGVTQTPRYLIKTRGQQVTLSCSPISGHRSVSWYQQTPGQGLQFLFEYFSETQRNKGNFPGRFSGRQFSNSRSEMNVSTLELGDSALYLCASSLVGVGDNEQFFGPGTRLTVL.

The rearrangement joins TRBV5-1 to TRBJ2-1; TRBD2 matches at 8 bases. The CDR3 spans 15 residues. From germline, CDR1 is SGHRS and CDR2 YFSETQ. V shed 5 bases, J shed 4 bases, and the junction held 8 bases outside the gene matches. CDR3 loop: CASRTGLGGYNEQFF. CDR3 in DNA: TGCGCCAGCAGAACGGGACTAGGGGGTTACAATGAGCAGTTCTTC.

V usage is TRBV6-1 and J usage is TRBJ1-1; D is perhaps TRBD1 (6 bases). The CDR3 extends over 15 amino acids. The germline CDR1 and CDR2 sequences are MNHNS and SASEGT. Trimming left V 5 bases short and J 6 bases short, with 19 bases between. In DNA, the CDR3 is TGTGCCAGCAGTAGGGACACCACAAAAACGGCTGAAGCTTTCTTT. Residues: CASSRDTTKTAEAFF.

V gene TRBV6-5 combines with J gene TRBJ2-1; D gene uncertain. Germline values: CDR1 MNHEY, CDR2 SVGAGI. V lost 6 bases and J lost 8, with 14 bases in between. This CDR3 spans 13 amino acids. The CDR3 DNA is TGTGCCAGCAGCCTCCGGGTCTTGGATGAGCAGTTCTTC. Its translation is CASSLRVLDEQFF.

The rearrangement uses TRBV4-1 and TRBJ1-2; 11 bases fit TRBD1. The CDR3 sequence is 17 residues long. CDR1 MGHRA and CDR2 YSYEKL come from the germline V gene. V was clipped by 3 bases and J by 3 bases; unmatched bases: 9. CDR3 protein: CASSHGGQGEGYYGYTF. In DNA form, the CDR3 reads TGCGCCAGCAGCCATGGGGGACAGGGGGAAGGTTACTATGGCTACACCTTC.

The J gene is TRBJ1-5, the V gene TRBV16, with a tentative D call TRBD1 (6 bases). The CDR3 is 17 amino acids. V was cut by 0 bases and J by 5 bases, with 17 bases left in between. The germline V gene encodes CDR1 KGHSY and CDR2 FQNENV. The CDR3 region has the DNA TGTGCCAGCAGCCAATCGAGGGGGGGTTCGGCATATCAGCCCCAGCATTTT. The encoded protein is CASSQSRGGSAYQPQHF.

The J gene is TRBJ1-1, the V gene TRBV9; the D is unclear. V lost 2 bases to trimming and J lost 2 bases, with 16 bases between them. The CDR3 is 16 amino acids. Per germline, CDR1 SGDLS and CDR2 YYNGEE. CDR3 region: CASSVGRSRVNTEAFF. The DNA of the CDR3 is TGTGCCAGCAGCGTCGGGCGGTCGAGGGTAAACACTGAAGCTTTCTTT.

This chain links TRBV5-1 with TRBJ2-4; D possibly corresponds to TRBD2 (6 bases). V shed 4 bases and J shed 5 bases, with 13 bases lying between them. This CDR3 comprises 14 residues. CDR1 SGHRS and CDR2 YFSETQ come from the germline V gene. The CDR3 region has the DNA TGCGCCAGCAGCCGCGGGACGCAAGAAAACATTCAGTACTTC. This gives the protein CASSRGTQENIQYF. Complete variable domain (other parts from reference TRBV5-1 and TRBJ2-4): KAGVTQTPRYLIKTRGQQVTLSCSPISGHRSVSWYQQTPGQGLQFLFEYFSETQRNKGNFPGRFSGRQFSNSRSEMNVSTLELGDSALYLCASSRGTQENIQYFGAGTRLSVL.

The rearrangement joins TRBV7-7 to TRBJ2-3, with D tentatively TRBD2 (6 bases). CDR3 length: 15 amino acids. The V end was cut by 3 bases, the J end by 5 bases, with 15 bases between. In germline, CDR1 is SSHAT, CDR2 FNYEAQ (reference sequence). CDR3 in DNA: TGTGCCAGCAGCTTTGGGGCTAGCGTCGGAGATACGCAGTATTTT. Amino acids: CASSFGASVGDTQYF.

The rearrangement links TRBV13 to TRBJ2-1; D might be TRBD2 (6 bases). V was cut by 5 bases and J by 9 bases, with 17 bases left in between. Germline-derived CDR1 and CDR2 are PRHDT and FYEKMQ (reference sequence). This CDR3 is built from 14 residues. The CDR3: CASSTRDLFLEQFF. The CDR3 bases are TGTGCCAGCAGCACCCGGGACTTGTTTCTTGAGCAGTTCTTC.

The genes are TRBV25-1 and TRBJ1-4; tentative D call: TRBD1 (5 bases). Per germline, CDR1 MGHDK and CDR2 SYGVNS. The V gene lost 7 bases and the J gene lost 4 bases, with 16 bases spanning the gap. This CDR3 is 15 amino acids long. The CDR3 bases are TGTGCCAGCACGGCGCTGGGAGGGGTTAATGAAAAACTGTTTTTT. It is translated as CASTALGGVNEKLFF.

The gene calls are TRBV27 and TRBJ2-2, with 8 nucleotides matching TRBD2. The junction had 5 bases not matched to a gene; V was cut back by 4 bases and J by 7 bases. The CDR3 is 14 residues long. The germline V gene encodes CDR1 MNHEY and CDR2 SMNVEV (reference sequence). The CDR3 region is CASSWLAGVGELFF. The CDR3 DNA follows: TGTGCCAGCAGTTGGCTAGCGGGTGTCGGGGAGCTGTTTTTT.

The rearrangement uses TRBV4-3 and TRBJ2-7; no reliable D call. V dropped 3 bases and J dropped 0 bases, with 9 bases sitting between them. CDR1 and CDR2 from the germline V gene are LGHNA and YSLEER. CDR3 length: 14 residues. This CDR3 reads CASSQAPGSYEQYF. Here the CDR3 DNA reads TGCGCCAGCAGCCAGGCACCGGGCTCCTACGAGCAGTACTTC.